This entry lists 18 T cell receptor beta chains sequenced from one sample in a study of blood T cell repertoires in COVID-19. Using immunoSEQ multiplex PCR, the repertoire was profiled, and TCRdb retains in-frame clones only, with some absent. The data hold a few hundred thousand clones, with 84% observed a single time. Sequencing was done on a sample of peripheral blood. The receptors come from a woman aged 60-75 years who had recovered from COVID-19.

The chain recombines TRBV7-2 with TRBJ1-3, with TRBD1 identical over 7 bases. This CDR3 region has 16 residues. CDR1 and CDR2 (germline): SGHTA, FQGNSA. With V trimmed by 1 base and J by 0 bases, 3 bases remained unmatched. The CDR3 DNA reads as TGTGCCAGCAGCTTAGACCAGGGGGGCTCTGGAAACACCATATATTTT. Protein: CASSLDQGGSGNTIYF.

The chain links TRBV11-3 to TRBJ2-3, with 13 bases aligning to TRBD2. The CDR3 extends over 16 amino acids. V shed 4 bases and J 2 bases; nucleotides not matched to a gene: 3. Looked up from germline, CDR1 is SGHNT and CDR2 is YENEEA. The CDR3 region is CASSSGLAGVTDTQYF. CDR3 coding DNA: TGTGCCAGCAGCTCCGGACTAGCGGGAGTCACAGATACGCAGTATTTT.

Worth noting for this clone: At the DNA level, this CDR3 is encoded by other sequences in the same sample as well. This chain uses TRBV19 with TRBJ2-7; D is unresolved. CDR3 length: 15 amino acids. Trimming pared 4 bases from V and 0 bases from J, leaving 13 bases between. Per germline, CDR1 LNHDA and CDR2 SQIVND (reference sequence). As DNA, the CDR3 is TGTGCCAGTAGTACATCTGGAGTACCCTCCTACGAGCAGTACTTC. This sequence encodes CASSTSGVPSYEQYF.

The V call is TRBV20-1, the J call TRBJ1-1, with D perhaps matching TRBD1 (5 bases). The CDR3 is 12 amino acids. V shed 3 bases and J shed 3 bases, with 8 bases lying between them. From germline, CDR1 is DFQATT and CDR2 SNEGSKA (reference sequence). The CDR3 protein is CSASEGDTEAFF. The CDR3 DNA sequence: TGCAGTGCTAGTGAAGGGGACACTGAAGCTTTCTTT.

This chain connects TRBV15 to TRBJ2-5; 9 bases map to TRBD2. Germline V CDR1 and CDR2: LNHNV, YYDKDF (reference sequence). The CDR3 is 17 amino acids. V shed 0 bases, J shed 1 base, and the junction held 6 bases outside the gene matches. CDR3 in amino acids: CATSRDYRRGGQETQYF. In DNA form, the CDR3 reads TGTGCCACCAGCAGAGATTATCGGCGGGGGGGCCAAGAGACCCAGTACTTC.

This clone was detected only once. This chain joins TRBV9 and TRBJ2-5; the match to TRBD1 covers 8 bases. Germline CDR1 SGDLS, CDR2 YYNGEE. The junction had 2 bases not matched to a gene; V was cut back by 3 bases and J by 1 base. The CDR3 spans 14 residues. The CDR3 spells CASSADRAQETQYF. CDR3 bases: TGTGCCAGCAGCGCGGACAGGGCCCAAGAGACCCAGTACTTC.

V and J are TRBV6-5 and TRBJ2-7, with a possible D match to TRBD1 (5 bases). There are 13 residues in the CDR3. V lost 6 bases to trimming and J lost 2 bases, with 11 bases between them. Germline V lookup: CDR1 MNHEY, CDR2 SVGAGI. The CDR3 nucleotides read TGTGCCAGCAGGAAGACAGCTACCTACGAGCAGTACTTC. This codes for CASRKTATYEQYF.

The rearrangement links TRBV9 to TRBJ2-3; 7 positions agree with TRBD2. The CDR3 extends over 15 amino acids. Losses at the gene ends were 3 bases for V and 6 bases for J; bases not matched to a gene: 10. Germline loops: CDR1 SGDLS, CDR2 YYNGEE. In DNA, the CDR3 is TGTGCCAGCAGCGCACCGGGACTATCAACCGATACGCAGTATTTT. It specifies CASSAPGLSTDTQYF.

The chain combines TRBV5-1 with TRBJ1-1; 9 positions agree with TRBD1. The V and J ends lost 4 bases and 5 bases, in that order; junction bases with no gene match: 3. The V gene's germline CDR1 is SGHRS and CDR2 YFSETQ. CDR3 length equals 13 residues. CDR3 DNA: TGCGCCAGCAGCCCTGGGACAGGGACTGAAGCTTTCTTT. It codes for CASSPGTGTEAFF. Drawing the rest from reference TRBV5-1 and TRBJ1-1, the complete variable domain is KAGVTQTPRYLIKTRGQQVTLSCSPISGHRSVSWYQQTPGQGLQFLFEYFSETQRNKGNFPGRFSGRQFSNSRSEMNVSTLELGDSALYLCASSPGTGTEAFFGQGTRLTVV.

The chain recombines TRBV6-6 with TRBJ2-5; D may be TRBD1 (7 bases). The CDR3 is 13 amino acids. V shed 6 bases and J shed 7 bases, with 15 bases lying between them. Germline V gene sequence: CDR1 MNHNY, CDR2 SVGAGI (reference sequence). CDR3 nucleotides: TGTGCCAGCAGAGAGCAGGGGGACTGGACCCAGTACTTC. It encodes CASREQGDWTQYF.

The chain recombines TRBV11-2 with TRBJ2-7; D is perhaps TRBD2 (5 bases). The V end was cut by 7 bases, the J end by 0 bases, with 16 bases between. CDR1 is SGHAT, CDR2 FQNNGV, per germline. The CDR3 is 15 amino acids. The CDR3 sequence: CASTTGPGYSYEQYF. For the CDR3, the DNA is TGTGCCAGCACTACTGGGCCGGGGTACTCCTACGAGCAGTACTTC.

The chain links TRBV18 to TRBJ1-6, with a possible D match to TRBD1 (6 bases). Germline V gene sequence: CDR1 KGHSH, CDR2 LQKENI. This CDR3 is built from 15 residues. V lost 3 bases and J 4 bases, leaving 10 bases between the germline ends. As DNA, the CDR3 is TGTGCCAGCTCACCTGCGACAGGATATAATTCACCCCTCCACTTT. It encodes CASSPATGYNSPLHF. Full variable domain (rest looked up from reference TRBV18 and TRBJ1-6): NAGVMQNPRHLVRRRGQEARLRCSPMKGHSHVYWYRQLPEEGLKFMVYLQKENIIDESGMPKERFSAEFPKEGPSILRIQQVVRGDSAAYFCASSPATGYNSPLHFGNGTRLTVT.

The chain recombines TRBV9 with TRBJ1-1; no definite D call. The V and J ends lost 0 bases and 2 bases respectively, with 8 bases between them. Germline V CDR1 and CDR2: SGDLS, YYNGEE. The length of the CDR3 is 14 residues. CDR3 coding DNA: TGTGCCAGCAGCGTAGTGGGAGATAACACTGAAGCTTTCTTT. The encoded protein is CASSVVGDNTEAFF.

The gene calls are TRBV29-1 and TRBJ2-7; D is undetermined. The CDR3 length is 12 residues. V was shortened by 3 bases and J by 7 bases, with 13 bases between the two germline ends. Germline V lookup: CDR1 SQVTM, CDR2 ANQGSEA. CDR3: CSVEADPREQYF. In DNA, the CDR3 is TGCAGCGTTGAGGCAGACCCTAGGGAGCAGTACTTC.

This chain links TRBV27 with TRBJ2-7; a possible D gene is TRBD1 (5 bases). The V end was cut by 4 bases, the J end by 4 bases, with 11 bases between. Germline V gene sequence: CDR1 MNHEY, CDR2 SMNVEV (reference sequence). This CDR3 has 13 amino acids. The CDR3 DNA sequence: TGTGCCAGCAGTTCAGACAGATTTTACGAGCAGTACTTC. Encoded protein: CASSSDRFYEQYF.

The gene calls are TRBV5-1 and TRBJ2-5; TRBD1 matches at 7 bases. The CDR3 consists of 13 residues. V gave up 3 bases and J gave up 2 bases; unmatched junction bases: 1. Germline CDR1 reads SGHRS; CDR2 reads YFSETQ. The CDR3 nucleotides are TGCGCCAGCAGCTCGGGACAGCAAGAGACCCAGTACTTC. This sequence encodes CASSSGQQETQYF. Together with reference TRBV5-1 and TRBJ2-5, the CDR3 gives the full variable domain: KAGVTQTPRYLIKTRGQQVTLSCSPISGHRSVSWYQQTPGQGLQFLFEYFSETQRNKGNFPGRFSGRQFSNSRSEMNVSTLELGDSALYLCASSSGQQETQYFGPGTRLLVL.

The V call is TRBV7-9, the J call TRBJ2-3; the D is unclear. V was trimmed by 1 base and J by 1 base, leaving 6 bases between them. CDR1 and CDR2 (germline): SEHNR, FQNEAQ (reference sequence). This CDR3 has 14 residues. The CDR3 sequence is CASSLVARTDTQYF. The CDR3 DNA is TGTGCCAGCAGCTTAGTGGCCCGCACAGATACGCAGTATTTT. The variable domain in full, completed from reference TRBV7-9 and TRBJ2-3, reads DTGVSQNPRHKITKRGQNVTFRCDPISEHNRLYWYRQTLGQGPEFLTYFQNEAQLEKSRLLSDRFSAERPKGSFSTLEIQRTEQGDSAMYLCASSLVARTDTQYFGPGTRLTVL.

Only one count was recorded for this clone. The V call is TRBV4-1, the J call TRBJ2-2; TRBD2 agrees at 7 bases. V lost 6 bases to trimming and J lost 0 bases; unmatched junction nucleotides: 4. This CDR3 region has 15 residues. Germline CDR1 and CDR2: MGHRA and YSYEKL. The DNA of the CDR3 is TGCGCCAGCAGATATGGGGGGGCGAACACCGGGGAGCTGTTTTTT. This encodes CASRYGGANTGELFF.